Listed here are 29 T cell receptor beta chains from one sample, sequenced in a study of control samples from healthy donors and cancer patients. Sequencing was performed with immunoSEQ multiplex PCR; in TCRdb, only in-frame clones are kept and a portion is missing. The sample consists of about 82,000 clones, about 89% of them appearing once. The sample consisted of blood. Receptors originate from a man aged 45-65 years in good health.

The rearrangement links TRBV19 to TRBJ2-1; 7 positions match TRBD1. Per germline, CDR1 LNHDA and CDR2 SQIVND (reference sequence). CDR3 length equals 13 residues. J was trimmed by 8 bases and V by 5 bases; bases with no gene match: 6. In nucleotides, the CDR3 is TGTGCCAGTAGTGGGACAGCCCCTTATGAGCAGTTCTTC. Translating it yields CASSGTAPYEQFF.

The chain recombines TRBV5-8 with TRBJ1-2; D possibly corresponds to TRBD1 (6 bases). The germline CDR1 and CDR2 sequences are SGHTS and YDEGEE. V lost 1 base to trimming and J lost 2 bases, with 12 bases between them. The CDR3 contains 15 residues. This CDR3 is CASSLSGALNYGYTF. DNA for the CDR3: TGTGCCAGCAGCTTGTCGGGGGCGCTGAACTATGGCTACACCTTC.

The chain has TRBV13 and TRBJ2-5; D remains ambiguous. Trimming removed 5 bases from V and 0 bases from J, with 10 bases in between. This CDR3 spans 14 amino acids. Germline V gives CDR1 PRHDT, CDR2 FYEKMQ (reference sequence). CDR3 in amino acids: CASSALGYQETQYF. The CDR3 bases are TGTGCCAGCAGCGCGCTGGGGTACCAAGAGACCCAGTACTTC.

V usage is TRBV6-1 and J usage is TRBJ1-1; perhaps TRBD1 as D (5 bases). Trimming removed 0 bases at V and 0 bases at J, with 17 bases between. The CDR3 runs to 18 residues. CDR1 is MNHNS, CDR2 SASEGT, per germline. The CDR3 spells CASSEAGWGRELNTEAFF. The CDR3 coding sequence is TGTGCCAGCAGTGAAGCAGGTTGGGGGAGGGAGTTGAACACTGAAGCTTTCTTT.

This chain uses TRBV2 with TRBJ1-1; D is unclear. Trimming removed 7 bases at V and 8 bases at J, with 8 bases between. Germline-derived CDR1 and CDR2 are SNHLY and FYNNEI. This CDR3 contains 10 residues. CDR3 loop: CASTMGEAFF. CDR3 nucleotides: TGTGCCAGCACGATGGGGGAAGCTTTCTTT.

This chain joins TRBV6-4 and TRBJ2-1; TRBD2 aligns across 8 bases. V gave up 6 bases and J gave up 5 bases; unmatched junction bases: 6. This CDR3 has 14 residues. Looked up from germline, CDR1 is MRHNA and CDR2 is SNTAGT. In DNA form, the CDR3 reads TGTGCCAGCAGCCGGGGACTAGAGAACAATGAGCAGTTCTTC. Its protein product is CASSRGLENNEQFF.

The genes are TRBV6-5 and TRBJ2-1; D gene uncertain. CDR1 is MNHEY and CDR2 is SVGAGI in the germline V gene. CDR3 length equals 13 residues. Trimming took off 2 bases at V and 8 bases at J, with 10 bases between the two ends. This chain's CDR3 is CASSYGVAYEQFF. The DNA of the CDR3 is TGTGCCAGCAGTTACGGGGTAGCTTATGAGCAGTTCTTC.

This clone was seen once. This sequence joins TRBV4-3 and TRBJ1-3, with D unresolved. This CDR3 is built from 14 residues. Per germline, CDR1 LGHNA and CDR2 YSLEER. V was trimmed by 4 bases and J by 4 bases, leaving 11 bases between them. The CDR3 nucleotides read TGCGCCAGCAGCCCCCAGCCGGGGGGAAACACCATATATTTT. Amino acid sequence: CASSPQPGGNTIYF.

The CDR3 is CSVVKGTGELFF. The CDR3 DNA reads TGCAGCGTTGTAAAGGGTACCGGGGAGCTGTTTTTT. The chain has TRBV29-1 and TRBJ2-2; D uncertain. The length of the CDR3 is 12 residues. Per germline, CDR1 SQVTM and CDR2 ANQGSEA. Trimming stripped 4 bases from V and 5 bases from J, with 8 bases between.

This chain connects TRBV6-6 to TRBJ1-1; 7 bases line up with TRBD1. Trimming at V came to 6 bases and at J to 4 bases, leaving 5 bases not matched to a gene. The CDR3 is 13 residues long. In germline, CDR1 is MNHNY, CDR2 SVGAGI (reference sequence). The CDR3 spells CASSGGGGTEAFF. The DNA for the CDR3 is TGTGCCAGCAGCGGAGGGGGCGGCACTGAAGCTTTCTTT.

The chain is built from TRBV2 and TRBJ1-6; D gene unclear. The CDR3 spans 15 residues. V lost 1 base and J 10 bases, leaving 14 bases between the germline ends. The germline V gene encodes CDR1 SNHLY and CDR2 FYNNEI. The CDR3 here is CASSEDYGSESPLHF. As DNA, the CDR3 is TGTGCCAGCAGTGAAGATTACGGTTCAGAATCACCCCTCCACTTT.

The CDR3 DNA follows: TGTGCCAGCAGTCCATACCCGGGACATGATCAGCCCCAGCATTTT. It is translated as CASSPYPGHDQPQHF. The chain joins TRBV27 to TRBJ1-5; perhaps TRBD1 as D (6 bases). Trimming stripped 5 bases from V and 5 bases from J, with 16 bases between. Looked up from germline, CDR1 is MNHEY and CDR2 is SMNVEV (reference sequence). This CDR3 spans 15 amino acids.

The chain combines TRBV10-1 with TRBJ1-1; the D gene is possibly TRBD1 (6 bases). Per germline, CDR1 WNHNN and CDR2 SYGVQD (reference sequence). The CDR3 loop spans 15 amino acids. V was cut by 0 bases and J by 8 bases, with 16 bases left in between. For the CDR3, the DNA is TGCGCCAGCAGTGAGTCTCCGGGGGGCGCCGGGGAAGCTTTCTTT. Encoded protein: CASSESPGGAGEAFF.

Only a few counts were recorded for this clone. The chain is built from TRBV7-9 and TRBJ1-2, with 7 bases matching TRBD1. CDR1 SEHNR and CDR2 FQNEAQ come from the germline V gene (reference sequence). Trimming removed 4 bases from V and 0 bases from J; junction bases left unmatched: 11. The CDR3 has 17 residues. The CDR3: CASSSTWTGQANYGYTF. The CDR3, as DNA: TGTGCCAGCAGCTCCACATGGACAGGTCAAGCTAACTATGGCTACACCTTC.

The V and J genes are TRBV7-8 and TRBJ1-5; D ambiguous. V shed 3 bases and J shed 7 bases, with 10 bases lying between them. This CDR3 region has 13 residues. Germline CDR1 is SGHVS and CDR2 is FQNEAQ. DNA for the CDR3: TGTGCCAGCAGCTTGTACCAGGCGCAGCCCCAGCATTTT. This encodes CASSLYQAQPQHF.

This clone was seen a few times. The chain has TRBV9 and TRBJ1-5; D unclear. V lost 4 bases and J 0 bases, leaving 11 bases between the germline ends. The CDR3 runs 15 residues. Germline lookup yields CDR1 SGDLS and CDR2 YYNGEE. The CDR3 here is CASSRTLDSNQPQHF. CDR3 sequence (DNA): TGTGCCAGCAGCCGTACGTTGGATAGCAATCAGCCCCAGCATTTT.

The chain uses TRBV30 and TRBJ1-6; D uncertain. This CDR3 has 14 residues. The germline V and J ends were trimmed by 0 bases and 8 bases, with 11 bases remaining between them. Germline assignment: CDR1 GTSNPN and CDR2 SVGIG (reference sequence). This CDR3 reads CAWSVGIRDSPLHF. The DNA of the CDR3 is TGTGCCTGGAGTGTCGGGATTAGGGATTCACCCCTCCACTTT.

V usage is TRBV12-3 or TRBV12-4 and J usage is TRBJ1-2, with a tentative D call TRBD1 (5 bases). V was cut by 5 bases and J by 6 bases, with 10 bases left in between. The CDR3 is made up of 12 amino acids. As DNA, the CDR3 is TGTGCCAGCAGTAACGGGACCCATGGCTACACCTTC. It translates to CASSNGTHGYTF.

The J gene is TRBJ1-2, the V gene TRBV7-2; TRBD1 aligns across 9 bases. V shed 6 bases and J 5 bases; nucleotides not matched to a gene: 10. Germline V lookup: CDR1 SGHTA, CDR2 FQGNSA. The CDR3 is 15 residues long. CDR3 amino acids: CASSLGQGSLYGYTF. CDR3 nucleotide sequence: TGTGCCAGCAGTTTGGGACAGGGTTCTTTGTATGGCTACACCTTC.

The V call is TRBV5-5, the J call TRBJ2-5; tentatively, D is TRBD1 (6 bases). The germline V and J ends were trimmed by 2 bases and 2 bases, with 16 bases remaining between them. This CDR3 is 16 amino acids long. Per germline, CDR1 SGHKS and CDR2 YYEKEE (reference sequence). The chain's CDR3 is CASSFRVQGNQETQYF. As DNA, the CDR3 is TGTGCCAGCAGCTTCAGGGTCCAGGGGAATCAAGAGACCCAGTACTTC.

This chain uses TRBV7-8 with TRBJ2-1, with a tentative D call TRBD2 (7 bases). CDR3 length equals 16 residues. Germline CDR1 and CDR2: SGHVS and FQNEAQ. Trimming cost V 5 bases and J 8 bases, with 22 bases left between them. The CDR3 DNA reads TGTGCCAGCAGCCTTCTCATACGGGGGGCGGGCGATGAGCAGTTCTTC. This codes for CASSLLIRGAGDEQFF.

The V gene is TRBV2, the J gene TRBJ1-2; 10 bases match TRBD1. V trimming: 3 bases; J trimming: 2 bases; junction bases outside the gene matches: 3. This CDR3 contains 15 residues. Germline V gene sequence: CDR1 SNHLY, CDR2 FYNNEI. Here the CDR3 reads CASSEGQGWNYGYTF. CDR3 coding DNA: TGTGCCAGCAGTGAGGGACAGGGGTGGAACTATGGCTACACCTTC.

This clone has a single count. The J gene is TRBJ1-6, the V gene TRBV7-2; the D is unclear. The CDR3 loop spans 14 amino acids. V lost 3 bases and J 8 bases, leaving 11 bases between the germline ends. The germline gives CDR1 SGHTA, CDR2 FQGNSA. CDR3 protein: CASSFDVGDSPLHF. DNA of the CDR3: TGTGCCAGCAGCTTTGACGTGGGAGATTCACCCCTCCACTTT.

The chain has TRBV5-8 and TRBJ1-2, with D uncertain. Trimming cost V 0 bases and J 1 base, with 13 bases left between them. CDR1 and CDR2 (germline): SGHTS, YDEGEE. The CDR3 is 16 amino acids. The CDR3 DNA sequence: TGTGCCAGCAGCTTGGACCCGGGAAGTCTTAACTATGGCTACACCTTC. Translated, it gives CASSLDPGSLNYGYTF.

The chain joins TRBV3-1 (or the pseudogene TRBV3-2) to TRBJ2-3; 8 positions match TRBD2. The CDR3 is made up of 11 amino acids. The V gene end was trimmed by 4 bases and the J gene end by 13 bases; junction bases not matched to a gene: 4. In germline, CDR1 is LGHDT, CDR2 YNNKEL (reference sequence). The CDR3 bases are TGTGCCAGCAGCCCACTAGCGGAAGAGTATTTT. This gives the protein CASSPLAEEYF.

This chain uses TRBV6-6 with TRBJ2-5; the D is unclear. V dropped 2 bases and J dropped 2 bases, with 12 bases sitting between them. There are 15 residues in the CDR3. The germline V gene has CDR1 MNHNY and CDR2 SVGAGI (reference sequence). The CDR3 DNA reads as TGTGCCAGCAGTTACGCCAGGCTCATGCAAGAGACCCAGTACTTC. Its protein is CASSYARLMQETQYF.

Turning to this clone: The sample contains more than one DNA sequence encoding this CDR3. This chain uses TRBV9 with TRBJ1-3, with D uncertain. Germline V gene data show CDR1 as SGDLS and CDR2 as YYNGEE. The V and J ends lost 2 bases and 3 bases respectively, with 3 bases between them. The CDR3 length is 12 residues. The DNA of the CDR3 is TGTGCCAGCAGCGTCGGTGGAAACACCATATATTTT. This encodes CASSVGGNTIYF.

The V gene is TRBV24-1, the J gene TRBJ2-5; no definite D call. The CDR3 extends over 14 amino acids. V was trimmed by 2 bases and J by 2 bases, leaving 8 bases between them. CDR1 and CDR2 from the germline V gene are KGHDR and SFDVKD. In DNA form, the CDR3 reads TGTGCCACCAGTGATTCGGCTGCACAAGAGACCCAGTACTTC. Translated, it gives CATSDSAAQETQYF.

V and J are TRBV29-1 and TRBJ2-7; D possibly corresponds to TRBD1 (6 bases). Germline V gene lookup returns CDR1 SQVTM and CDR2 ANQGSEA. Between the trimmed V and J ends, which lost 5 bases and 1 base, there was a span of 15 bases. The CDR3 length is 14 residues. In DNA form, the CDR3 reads TGCAGCGTTACTGACAGGCTGCCTTCCTACGAGCAGTACTTC. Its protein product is CSVTDRLPSYEQYF.